This T cell receptor (beta chain) was recorded in a study of blood T cell repertoires in COVID-19. Study details: The United States, Italy and Spain provided the acute and convalescent COVID-19 samples. T cells, B-cell-depleted T cells, or PBMCs supplied cDNA or gDNA.

The CDR3 extends over 16 amino acids. The junction had 7 bases not matched to a gene; V was cut back by 3 bases and J by 0 bases. Germline lookup yields CDR1 MNHNS and CDR2 SASEGT. Data came from immunoSEQ multiplex PCR; TCRdb stores just in-frame clones and leaves some out. The data show under 150,000 clones, with 80% to 90% seen just once and just over 3% held by the top ten. The TCR originated in a woman aged 55-69 years with active COVID-19. Source material: peripheral blood. The chain has TRBV6-1 and TRBJ2-7, with 8 nucleotides matching TRBD2. The CDR3 region is CASSDFAGTSSYEQYF. CDR3 in DNA: TGTGCCAGCAGTGATTTCGCCGGGACTAGCTCCTACGAGCAGTACTTC.